The next 8 T cell receptor beta chains were all read from a single sample in a study of blood T cell repertoires in COVID-19. TCRdb's table, derived via immunoSEQ multiplex PCR, lists solely in-frame clones and lacks some. The sample has 200,000 to 300,000 clones, approximately 89% seen once. The sample taken for sequencing was peripheral blood. These TCRs come from a man in his forties who had recovered from COVID-19.

This clone came up a few times. The V and J genes are TRBV5-1 and TRBJ2-3; no clear D gene. The CDR3 contains 16 residues. Trimming removed 5 bases from V and 0 bases from J, with 16 bases in between. Germline V lookup: CDR1 SGHRS, CDR2 YFSETQ. CDR3 bases: TGCGCCAGCAGAACTAACCCCCCCCCGAGCACAGATACGCAGTATTTT. This sequence encodes CASRTNPPPSTDTQYF. Drawing the rest from reference TRBV5-1 and TRBJ2-3, the complete variable domain is KAGVTQTPRYLIKTRGQQVTLSCSPISGHRSVSWYQQTPGQGLQFLFEYFSETQRNKGNFPGRFSGRQFSNSRSEMNVSTLELGDSALYLCASRTNPPPSTDTQYFGPGTRLTVL.

The rearrangement links TRBV7-9 to TRBJ2-7; the match to TRBD1 covers 7 bases. In germline, CDR1 is SEHNR, CDR2 FQNEAQ (reference sequence). V dropped 4 bases and J dropped 6; count of bases not matched to a gene: 12. The CDR3 spans 15 residues. Written as DNA, the CDR3 is TGTGCCAGCAGCTCCCACCACGGGACAGAAGGCGAGCAGTACTTC. It specifies CASSSHHGTEGEQYF.

V usage is TRBV2 and J usage is TRBJ1-4, with D tentatively TRBD1 (6 bases). Trimming pared 7 bases from V and 3 bases from J, leaving 12 bases between. The germline V gene encodes CDR1 SNHLY and CDR2 FYNNEI. The CDR3 totals 14 residues. CDR3 protein: CASIGQPANEKLFF. The CDR3 DNA is TGTGCCAGCATCGGACAGCCAGCTAATGAAAAACTGTTTTTT.

The chain has TRBV3-1 (or the pseudogene TRBV3-2) and TRBJ2-3; TRBD1 might be the D (7 bases). Germline V gene data show CDR1 as LGHDT and CDR2 as YNNKEL (reference sequence). The CDR3 has 17 residues. Trimming stripped 4 bases from V and 0 bases from J, with 17 bases between. CDR3 coding DNA: TGTGCCAGCAGCCGCCGTGGCGCGGGACAGAGCACAGATACGCAGTATTTT. Its protein product is CASSRRGAGQSTDTQYF.

The chain joins TRBV5-8 to TRBJ1-5; D gene ambiguous. Germline assignment: CDR1 SGHTS and CDR2 YDEGEE. V lost 2 bases, J lost 0 bases, and 9 bases lay in between. The CDR3 runs to 15 residues. As DNA, the CDR3 is TGTGCCAGCAGCTTAGCTGGGAGTAGCAATCAGCCCCAGCATTTT. The encoded protein is CASSLAGSSNQPQHF.

DNA of the CDR3: TGTGCCAGCAGCGTAGTGGCGGGAGGAGATACGCAGTATTTT. Translated, it gives CASSVVAGGDTQYF. This chain uses TRBV9 with TRBJ2-3; 8 bases are a match to TRBD2. This CDR3 has 14 residues. Per the germline V gene, CDR1 is SGDLS and CDR2 is YYNGEE. The ends lost 0 bases at V and 5 bases at J; junction bases unmatched: 2.

This rearrangement joins TRBV5-1 to TRBJ2-1; maybe TRBD1 (5 bases). CDR1 is SGHRS, CDR2 YFSETQ, per germline. The CDR3 covers 13 residues. V shed 3 bases and J shed 6 bases, with 10 bases lying between them. CDR3 amino acids: CASSYGHINEQFF. CDR3 nucleotide sequence: TGCGCCAGCAGCTACGGACACATCAATGAGCAGTTCTTC.

This chain joins TRBV6-2 or TRBV6-3 and TRBJ2-2; TRBD1 matches 8 bases. The length of the CDR3 is 16 residues. Germline V gives CDR1 MNHEY, CDR2 SVGEGT. J gave up 7 bases and V 6 bases, and 13 bases lay outside the gene matches. CDR3 amino acids: CASSQPRTGSIGELFF. The CDR3 nucleotides are TGTGCCAGCAGCCAGCCCAGGACAGGGTCTATCGGGGAGCTGTTTTTT.